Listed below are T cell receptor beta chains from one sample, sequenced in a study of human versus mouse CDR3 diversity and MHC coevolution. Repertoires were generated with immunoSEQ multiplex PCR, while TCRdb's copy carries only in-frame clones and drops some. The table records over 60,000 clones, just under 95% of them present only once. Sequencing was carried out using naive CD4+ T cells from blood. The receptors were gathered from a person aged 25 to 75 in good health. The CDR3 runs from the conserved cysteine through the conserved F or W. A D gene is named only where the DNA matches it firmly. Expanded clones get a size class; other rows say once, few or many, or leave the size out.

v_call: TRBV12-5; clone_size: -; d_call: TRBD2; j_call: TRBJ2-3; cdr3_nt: TGTGCTAGTGGTTTGGGCGCACTAGCGGGGGTGGATACGCAGTATTTT; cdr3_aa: CASGLGALAGVDTQYF
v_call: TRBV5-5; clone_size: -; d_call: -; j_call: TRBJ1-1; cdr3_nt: TGTGCCAGCAGCTTGGAAGGGCGGGTGAACACTGAAGCTTTCTTT; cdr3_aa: CASSLEGRVNTEAFF
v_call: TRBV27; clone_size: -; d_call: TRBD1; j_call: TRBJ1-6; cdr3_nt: TGTGCCAGCAGTGGGACAGTAACTAATTCACCCCTCCACTTT; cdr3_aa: CASSGTVTNSPLHF
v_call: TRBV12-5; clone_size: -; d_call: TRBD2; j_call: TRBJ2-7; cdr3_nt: TGTGCTAGTGGTTTGGTTGGGACTAATCCCCCCTACGAGCAGTACTTC; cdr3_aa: CASGLVGTNPPYEQYF
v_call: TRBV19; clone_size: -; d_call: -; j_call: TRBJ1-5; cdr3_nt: TGTGCCAGTAGTATGGGTAGGCAGACTGGTCAGCCCCAGCATTTT; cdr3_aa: CASSMGRQTGQPQHF
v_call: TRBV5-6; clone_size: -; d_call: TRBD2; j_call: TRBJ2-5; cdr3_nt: TGTGCCAGCAGCCTAGGACTAGCGGGAGCCGGGGGAGAGACCCAGTACTTC; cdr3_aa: CASSLGLAGAGGETQYF
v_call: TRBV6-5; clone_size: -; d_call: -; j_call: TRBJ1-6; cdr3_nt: TGTGCCAGCAGTTACGGGGGACTGATGGATTTTCCCCTCCACTTT; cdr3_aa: CASSYGGLMDFPLHF
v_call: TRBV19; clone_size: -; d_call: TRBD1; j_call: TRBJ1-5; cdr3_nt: TGTGCCAGTAACACGGGACAGATTTATCAGCCCCAGCATTTT; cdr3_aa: CASNTGQIYQPQHF
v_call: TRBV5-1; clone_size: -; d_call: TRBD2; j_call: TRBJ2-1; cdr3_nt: TGCGCCAGCAGCTTGAGGGCTAGCGGCTACAATGAGCAGTTCTTC; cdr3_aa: CASSLRASGYNEQFF
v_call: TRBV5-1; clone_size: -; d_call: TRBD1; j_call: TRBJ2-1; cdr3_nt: TGCGCCAGCAGCGAGGCCGGGGACAGGGGTGTGAATGAGCAGTTCTTC; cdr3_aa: CASSEAGDRGVNEQFF
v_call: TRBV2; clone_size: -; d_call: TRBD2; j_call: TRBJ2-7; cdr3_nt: TGTGCCAGCAGAGCCGGGACTAGCCTCCACGAGCAGTACTTC; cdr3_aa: CASRAGTSLHEQYF
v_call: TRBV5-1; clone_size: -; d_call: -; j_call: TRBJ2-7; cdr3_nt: TGCGCCAGCAGCGTGGCCCCATTGTGGCTAGCGAGGATCTACGAGCAGTACTTC; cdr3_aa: CASSVAPLWLARIYEQYF
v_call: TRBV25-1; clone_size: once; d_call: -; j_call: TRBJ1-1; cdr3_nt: TGTGCCAGCAGTGCCCCGGGCACTGAAGCTTTCTTT; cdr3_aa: CASSAPGTEAFF
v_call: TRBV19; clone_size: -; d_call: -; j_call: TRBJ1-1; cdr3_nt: TGTGCCAGTAGTCCCTTGAGCGGTGAAGCTTTCTTT; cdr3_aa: CASSPLSGEAFF
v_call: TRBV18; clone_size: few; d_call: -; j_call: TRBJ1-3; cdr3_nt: TGTGCCAGCTCACCACAGGAGGCTGGGGCTGGAAACACCATATATTTT; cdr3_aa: CASSPQEAGAGNTIYF
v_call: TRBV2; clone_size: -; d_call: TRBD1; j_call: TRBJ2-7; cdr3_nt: TGTGCCAGCAGTGGACAGGGGGCATCCTACGAGCAGTACTTC; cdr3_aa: CASSGQGASYEQYF
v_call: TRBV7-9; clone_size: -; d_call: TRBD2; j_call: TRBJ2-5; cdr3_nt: TGTGCCAGCAGCACTAGCGGGAGTGAGACCCAGTACTTC; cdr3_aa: CASSTSGSETQYF
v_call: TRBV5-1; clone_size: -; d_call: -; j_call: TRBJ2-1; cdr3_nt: TGCGCCAGCAGCCTACGCGTAAATGAGCAGTTCTTC; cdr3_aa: CASSLRVNEQFF
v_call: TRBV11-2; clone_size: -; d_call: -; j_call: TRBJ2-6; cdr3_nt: TGTGCCAGCAGCTTGGCTGGACAGCTCTCTGGGGCCAACGTCCTGACTTTC; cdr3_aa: CASSLAGQLSGANVLTF
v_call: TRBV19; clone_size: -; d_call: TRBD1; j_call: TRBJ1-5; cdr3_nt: TGTGCCAGTACCACGACAGGGTTCACCAATCAGCCCCAGCATTTT; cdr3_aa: CASTTTGFTNQPQHF
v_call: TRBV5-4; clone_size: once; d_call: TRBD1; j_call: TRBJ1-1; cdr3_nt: TGTGCCAGCAACGGACAGGGGGACACTGAAGCTTTCTTT; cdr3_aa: CASNGQGDTEAFF
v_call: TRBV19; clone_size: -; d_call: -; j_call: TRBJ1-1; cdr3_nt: TGTGCCAGTAGCCCCCCCGGGGTGAGGACTGAAGCTTTCTTT; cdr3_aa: CASSPPGVRTEAFF
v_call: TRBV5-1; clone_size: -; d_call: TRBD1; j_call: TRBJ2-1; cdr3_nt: TGCGCCAGCAGCTTAGGACAGGGTCCCAATGAGCAGTTCTTC; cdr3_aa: CASSLGQGPNEQFF
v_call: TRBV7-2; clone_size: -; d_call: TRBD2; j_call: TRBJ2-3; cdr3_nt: TGTGCCAGCAGCTTAGCAGGGACTAGCGCTTATTTT; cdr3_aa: CASSLAGTSAYF